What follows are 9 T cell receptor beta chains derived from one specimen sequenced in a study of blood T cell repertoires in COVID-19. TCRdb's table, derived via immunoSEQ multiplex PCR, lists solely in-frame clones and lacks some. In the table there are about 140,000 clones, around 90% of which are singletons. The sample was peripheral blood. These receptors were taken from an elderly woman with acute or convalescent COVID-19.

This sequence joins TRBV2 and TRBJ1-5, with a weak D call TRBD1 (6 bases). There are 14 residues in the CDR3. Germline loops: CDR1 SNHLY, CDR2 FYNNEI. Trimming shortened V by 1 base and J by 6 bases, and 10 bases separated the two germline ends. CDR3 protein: CASSEVTRGQPQHF. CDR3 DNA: TGTGCCAGCAGTGAAGTCACCAGGGGTCAGCCCCAGCATTTT.

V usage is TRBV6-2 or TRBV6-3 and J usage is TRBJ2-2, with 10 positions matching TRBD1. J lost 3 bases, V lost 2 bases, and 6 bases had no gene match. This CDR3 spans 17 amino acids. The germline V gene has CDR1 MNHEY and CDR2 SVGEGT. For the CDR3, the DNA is TGTGCCAGCAGTTACAAGACAGGGGGCGCGGACACCGGGGAGCTGTTTTTT. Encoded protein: CASSYKTGGADTGELFF.

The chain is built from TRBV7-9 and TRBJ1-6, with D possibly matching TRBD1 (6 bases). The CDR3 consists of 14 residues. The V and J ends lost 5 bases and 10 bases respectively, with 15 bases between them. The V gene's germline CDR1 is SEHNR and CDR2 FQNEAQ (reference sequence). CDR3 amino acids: CASSPTGQASPLHF. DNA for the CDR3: TGTGCCAGCAGCCCGACGGGACAAGCCTCACCCCTCCACTTT. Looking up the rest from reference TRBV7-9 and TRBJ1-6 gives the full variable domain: DTGVSQNPRHKITKRGQNVTFRCDPISEHNRLYWYRQTLGQGPEFLTYFQNEAQLEKSRLLSDRFSAERPKGSFSTLEIQRTEQGDSAMYLCASSPTGQASPLHFGNGTRLTVT.

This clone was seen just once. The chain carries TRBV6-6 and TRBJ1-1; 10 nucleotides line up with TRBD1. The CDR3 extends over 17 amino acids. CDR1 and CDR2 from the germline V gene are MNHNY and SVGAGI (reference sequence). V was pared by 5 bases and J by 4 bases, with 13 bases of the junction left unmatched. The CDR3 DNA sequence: TGTGCCAGCAGTCCTCGTCCCGGGACAGGGGTCGGCACTGAAGCTTTCTTT. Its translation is CASSPRPGTGVGTEAFF.

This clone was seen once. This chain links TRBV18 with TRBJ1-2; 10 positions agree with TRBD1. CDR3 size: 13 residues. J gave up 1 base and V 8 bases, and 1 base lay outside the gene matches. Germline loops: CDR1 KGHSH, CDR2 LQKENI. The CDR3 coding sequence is TGTGCCAGCAGGACAGGGGGTAACTATGGCTACACCTTC. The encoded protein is CASRTGGNYGYTF. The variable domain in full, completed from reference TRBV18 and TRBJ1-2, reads NAGVMQNPRHLVRRRGQEARLRCSPMKGHSHVYWYRQLPEEGLKFMVYLQKENIIDESGMPKERFSAEFPKEGPSILRIQQVVRGDSAAYFCASRTGGNYGYTFGSGTRLTVV.

The CDR3 here is CASSWDRGSGYTF. Written as DNA, the CDR3 is TGTGCCAGCAGCTGGGACAGAGGCTCTGGCTACACCTTC. V gene TRBV5-6 combines with J gene TRBJ1-2, with 7 bases lining up with TRBD1. CDR1 and CDR2 (germline): SGHDT, YYEEEE. The CDR3 is made up of 13 amino acids. The trim removed 3 bases at V and 7 bases at J, leaving 6 bases unmatched. The variable domain in full, completed from reference TRBV5-6 and TRBJ1-2, reads DAGVTQSPTHLIKTRGQQVTLRCSPKSGHDTVSWYQQALGQGPQFIFQYYEEEERQRGNFPDRFSGHQFPNYSSELNVNALLLGDSALYLCASSWDRGSGYTFGSGTRLTVV.

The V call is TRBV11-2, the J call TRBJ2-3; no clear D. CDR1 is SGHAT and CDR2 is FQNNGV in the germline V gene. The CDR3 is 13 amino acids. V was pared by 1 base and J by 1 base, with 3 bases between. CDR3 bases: TGTGCCAGCAGCTTAGGGCGCACAGATACGCAGTATTTT. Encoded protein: CASSLGRTDTQYF.

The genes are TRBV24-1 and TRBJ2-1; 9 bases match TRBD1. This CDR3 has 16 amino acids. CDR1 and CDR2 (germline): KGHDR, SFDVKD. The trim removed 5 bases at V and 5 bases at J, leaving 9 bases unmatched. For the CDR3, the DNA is TGTGCCACCAGTGCGGGCCGGGACAGGGAACACAATGAGCAGTTCTTC. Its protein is CATSAGRDREHNEQFF.

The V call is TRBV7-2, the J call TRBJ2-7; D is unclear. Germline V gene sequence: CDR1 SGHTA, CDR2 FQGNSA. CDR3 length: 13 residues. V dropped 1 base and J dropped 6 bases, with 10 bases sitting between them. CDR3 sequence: CASSLVFNREQYF. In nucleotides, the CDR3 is TGTGCCAGCAGCTTAGTCTTTAATCGCGAGCAGTACTTC. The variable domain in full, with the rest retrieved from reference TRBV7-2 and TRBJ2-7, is GAGVSQSPSNKVTEKGKDVELRCDPISGHTALYWYRQSLGQGLEFLIYFQGNSAPDKSGLPSDRFSAERTGGSVSTLTIQRTQQEDSAVYLCASSLVFNREQYFGPGTRLTVT.